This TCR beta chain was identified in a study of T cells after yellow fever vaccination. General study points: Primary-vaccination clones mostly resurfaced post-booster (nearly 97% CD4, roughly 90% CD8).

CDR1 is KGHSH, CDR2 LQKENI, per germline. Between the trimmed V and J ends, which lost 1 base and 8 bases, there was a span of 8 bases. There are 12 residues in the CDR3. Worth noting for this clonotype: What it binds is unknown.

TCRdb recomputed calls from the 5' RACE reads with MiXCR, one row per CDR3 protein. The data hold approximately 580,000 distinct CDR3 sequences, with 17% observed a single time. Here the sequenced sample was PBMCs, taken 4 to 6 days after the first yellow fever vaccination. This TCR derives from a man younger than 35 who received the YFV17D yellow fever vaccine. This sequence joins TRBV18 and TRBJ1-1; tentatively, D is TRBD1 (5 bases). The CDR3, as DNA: TGTGCCAGCTCACCACGGGACGAGGAAGCTTTCTTT. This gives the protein CASSPRDEEAFF.